The 10 T cell receptor beta chains presented below share a single source sample, sequenced in a study of T cells in Graves' hyperthyroidism and ophthalmopathy. The CDR3 regions of TCR beta were amplified from RNA transcripts. First-round RT-PCR targeting the TCR CDR3 was performed with the HTBI primer set. TCRdb ran MiXCR on the multiplex PCR reads and lists one entry per CDR3 protein. The table records over 700,000 distinct CDR3 sequences, roughly 40% of them present only once. The source material was blood. The source is a man between 18 and 35 years old with Graves' hyperthyroidism.

This clonotype was seen a handful of times. The rearrangement links TRBV7-9 to TRBJ1-3; D call uncertain. CDR1 and CDR2 (germline): SEHNR, FQNEAQ (reference sequence). V shed 4 bases and J shed 4 bases, with 14 bases lying between them. The CDR3 totals 15 residues. CDR3 region: CASSSPLHLGNTIYF. As DNA, the CDR3 is TGTGCCAGCAGCTCCCCCCTTCACCTGGGAAACACCATATATTTT.

Details on this clonotype: At one of its ends the junction is not consistent with the germline gene, which may arise from a read error. The rearrangement joins TRBV20-1 to TRBJ2-5; tentative D call: TRBD2 (5 bases). Germline V lookup: CDR1 DFQATT, CDR2 SNEGSKA (reference sequence). The CDR3 contains 13 residues. CDR3 loop: CSVEERKQEAQYF. CDR3 bases: TGCAGCGTCGAGGAGCGGAAACAAGAGGCCCAGTACTTC.

This clonotype was picked up a small number of times. The chain recombines TRBV6-5 with TRBJ1-2; D unresolved. This CDR3 contains 14 residues. The V gene lost 5 bases and the J gene lost 3 bases, with 13 bases spanning the gap. From germline, CDR1 is MNHEY and CDR2 SVGAGI. The CDR3 nucleotides are TGTGCCAGCAGTGTCCATCAGGCGGACTATGGCTACACCTTC. It is translated as CASSVHQADYGYTF.

The table lists this clonotype with a few counts. The chain is built from TRBV6-5 and TRBJ2-7; possible D gene TRBD2, 5 bases. There are 13 residues in the CDR3. Germline loops: CDR1 MNHEY, CDR2 SVGAGI. Trimming left V 8 bases short and J 0 bases short, with 11 bases between. The CDR3 reads CASYGVDSYEQYF. The CDR3 bases are TGTGCCAGCTACGGGGTCGACTCCTACGAGCAGTACTTC.

This rearrangement joins TRBV19 to TRBJ1-5; 8 nucleotides match TRBD1. CDR3 length: 15 amino acids. Germline V gene data show CDR1 as LNHDA and CDR2 as SQIVND (reference sequence). V shed 9 bases and J 9 bases; nucleotides not matched to a gene: 16. CDR3 bases: TGTGCCAGCAGCCTCGGACAGGGTCCCTTGTGGCCCCAGCATTTT. It yields the protein CASSLGQGPLWPQHF. Supplemented by reference TRBV19 and TRBJ1-5, the full variable domain reads DGGITQSPKYLFRKEGQNVTLSCEQNLNHDAMYWYRQDPGQGLRLIYYSQIVNDFQKGDIAEGYSVSREKKESFPLTVTSAQKNPTAFYLCASSLGQGPLWPQHFGDGTRLSIL.

The sample holds many counts of this clonotype. CDR3 sequence (DNA): TGTGCCAGCAGCCTCAGGGGGAGCGGGGAAGCTTTCTTT. This translates into CASSLRGSGEAFF. The chain recombines TRBV9 with TRBJ1-1; 7 bases fit TRBD1. J lost 8 bases, V lost 4 bases, and 8 bases had no gene match. The CDR3 has 13 residues. The germline V gene encodes CDR1 SGDLS and CDR2 YYNGEE.

This clonotype was seen a few times. The CDR3 region is CSARQGEPYEQYF. The CDR3 nucleotides read TGCAGTGCTAGACAAGGCGAACCCTACGAGCAGTACTTC. The chain carries TRBV20-1 and TRBJ2-7, with D unresolved. CDR1 and CDR2 (germline): DFQATT, SNEGSKA (reference sequence). Deletions cut 2 bases from V and 2 bases from J, with 10 bases between. The CDR3 runs 13 residues.

The V gene is TRBV10-3, the J gene TRBJ1-1; 7 bases are a match to TRBD1. Germline V gene sequence: CDR1 ENHRY, CDR2 SYGVKD. V shed 4 bases, J shed 2 bases, and the junction held 10 bases outside the gene matches. The CDR3 spans 16 residues. The CDR3 loop is CAISAQPGGRNTEAFF. Written as DNA, the CDR3 is TGTGCCATCAGTGCCCAGCCAGGGGGTCGAAACACTGAAGCTTTCTTT.

This CDR3 reads CASSFRASSYGYTF. DNA of the CDR3: TGTGCCAGCAGTTTTCGGGCGAGCAGCTATGGCTACACCTTC. This chain links TRBV12-3 or TRBV12-4 with TRBJ1-2; D remains ambiguous. Trimming removed 3 bases from V and 4 bases from J, with 12 bases in between. CDR3 size: 14 residues.

This clonotype was detected many times. This chain joins TRBV2 and TRBJ2-2, with 9 bases fitting TRBD2. The V gene's germline CDR1 is SNHLY and CDR2 FYNNEI. This CDR3 has 16 residues. Trimming cost V 5 bases and J 5 bases; bases outside gene matches: 9. The CDR3 reads CASSPSRLAGTGELFF. The CDR3 DNA is TGTGCCAGCAGTCCCAGCAGGCTAGCGGGGACCGGGGAGCTGTTTTTT.